This T cell receptor (beta chain) derives from a study of blood T cell repertoires in COVID-19. Clones were sequenced by immunoSEQ multiplex PCR, and TCRdb holds only the in-frame ones, with some missing. The sample consists of around 100,000 clones, about 77% of them appearing once. Germline loops: CDR1 LGHDT, CDR2 YNNKEL (reference sequence). The length of the CDR3 is 19 residues. Losses at the gene ends were 5 bases for V and 5 bases for J; bases not matched to a gene: 15. The sample comprised peripheral blood. J is TRBJ2-1 and V is TRBV3-1 (or the pseudogene TRBV3-2); TRBD2 aligns across 13 bases. The receptor's source is a man between 65 and 85 years old with active or convalescent COVID-19. CDR3 coding DNA: TGTGCCAGCAGCGCCTGGACCGGGACTAGCGGGAACGGGCACAATGAGCAGTTCTTC. This codes for CASSAWTGTSGNGHNEQFF.